This TCR beta chain originates from a study of T cell changes during pregnancy in multiple sclerosis. CDR1 and CDR2 from the germline V gene are MDHEN and SYDVKM. The length of the CDR3 is 13 residues. With 3 bases removed from V and 10 bases from J, the gap between germline ends came to 15 bases. TCRdb keeps only in-frame clones here, not all; method: immunoSEQ multiplex PCR. The data contain about 57,000 clones, 90% of them singletons. This receptor was taken from a female donor in good health, enrolled as a control in a pregnancy study. The chain is built from TRBV28 and TRBJ1-1; D possibly corresponds to TRBD1 (5 bases). The sample consisted of peripheral blood, taken in the first trimester of pregnancy. CDR3 sequence: CASSFQSGVRAFF. The CDR3 region has the DNA TGTGCCAGCAGTTTTCAATCGGGGGTGCGAGCTTTCTTT.